Below, 20 T cell receptor beta chains from the same sample are listed, as sequenced in a study of T-cell memory formation after mild COVID-19. TCRdb fed the 5' RACE reads into MiXCR, producing one record per CDR3 protein. This table holds 300,000 to 400,000 distinct CDR3 sequences, under 30% found once. Input material: PBMCs or a T cell subset sorted from them (not recorded which). All receptors derive from an adult woman who had mild COVID-19 (a few samples of this study predate the infection). Cell type and time point are not known.

This clonotype was seen more than once but under ten times. At one end the junction does not follow the germline gene, possibly because of a read error. The J gene is TRBJ2-3, the V gene TRBV29-1, with 9 bases aligning to TRBD1. The germline V gene has CDR1 SQVTM and CDR2 ANQGSEA. There are 14 residues in the CDR3. CDR3 in amino acids: CSVEGTGRTDTQYF. The CDR3 DNA reads as TGCAGCGTCGAAGGGACAGGGAGGACAGATACGCAGTATTTT.

The rearrangement links TRBV4-1 to TRBJ2-2, with a possible D match to TRBD2 (6 bases). CDR1 is MGHRA, CDR2 YSYEKL, per germline. The germline V and J ends were trimmed by 4 bases and 6 bases, with 24 bases remaining between them. The CDR3 consists of 18 residues. The chain's CDR3 is CASSRLSRGAGKSGELFF. The CDR3 coding sequence is TGCGCCAGCAGCCGCCTAAGCCGCGGGGCAGGGAAGTCCGGGGAGCTGTTTTTT.

In this sample, this clonotype turned up a few times. V usage is TRBV28 and J usage is TRBJ2-7; D ambiguous. The length of the CDR3 is 15 residues. Germline CDR1 reads MDHEN; CDR2 reads SYDVKM. The ends were cut back, 6 bases at V and 2 bases at J, with 17 bases in the middle. The CDR3 bases are TGTGCCAGCAGAAAAGGATGGATCACGACCTACGAGCAGTACTTC. Translating gives CASRKGWITTYEQYF. Full variable domain (outside the CDR3, taken from reference TRBV28 and TRBJ2-7): DVKVTQSSRYLVKRTGEKVFLECVQDMDHENMFWYRQDPGLGLRLIYFSYDVKMKEKGDIPEGYSVSREKKERFSLILESASTNQTSMYLCASRKGWITTYEQYFGPGTRLTVT.

The chain has TRBV7-9 and TRBJ1-1, with 12 positions matching TRBD1. Germline V lookup: CDR1 SEHNR, CDR2 FQNEAQ (reference sequence). This CDR3 is 15 amino acids long. V was clipped by 4 bases and J by 6 bases; unmatched bases: 6. CDR3 sequence (DNA): TGTGCCAGCAGCTCCCCGGGACAGGGGGCTTCTGAAGCTTTCTTT. This sequence encodes CASSSPGQGASEAFF.

This clonotype has a handful of counts. J is TRBJ2-7 and V is TRBV20-1; 10 bases fit TRBD1. After removal of 5 bases from V and 3 bases from J, the junction contained 10 bases not matched to a gene. Germline V gives CDR1 DFQATT, CDR2 SNEGSKA (reference sequence). The CDR3 runs 15 residues. The CDR3 region has the DNA TGCAGTGCTCCAGAAAGACAGGGGGCAATCTACGAGCAGTACTTC. Protein sequence: CSAPERQGAIYEQYF.

This chain connects TRBV5-1 to TRBJ2-1, with 8 positions matching TRBD2. V shed 2 bases and J 5 bases; nucleotides not matched to a gene: 6. Germline CDR1 and CDR2: SGHRS and YFSETQ. The CDR3 contains 15 residues. The CDR3 loop reads CASSFSSGGDNEQFF. The DNA of the CDR3 is TGCGCCAGCAGCTTTTCCTCGGGGGGGGACAATGAGCAGTTCTTC.

This chain links TRBV12-3 or TRBV12-4 with TRBJ2-5; 8 bases map to TRBD2. V shed 0 bases, J shed 2 bases, and the junction held 8 bases outside the gene matches. The CDR3 has 17 amino acids. CDR3 sequence (DNA): TGTGCCAGCAGTTTAGCGGGCAGCGGGGGACCTCAAGAGACCCAGTACTTC. It is translated as CASSLAGSGGPQETQYF.

This clonotype was seen repeatedly, ten times or more. V is TRBV27 and J is TRBJ2-7; tentatively, D is TRBD1 (6 bases). CDR3 length equals 14 residues. Trimming cost V 10 bases and J 4 bases, with 20 bases left between them. Per germline, CDR1 MNHEY and CDR2 SMNVEV (reference sequence). CDR3 sequence reads: CATLPAQGSYEQYF. CDR3 in DNA: TGTGCCACCCTACCAGCGCAGGGGTCATACGAGCAGTACTTC.

The table lists this clonotype with a few counts. The CDR3 here is CASSFDREDTQYF. CDR3 nucleotide sequence: TGTGCCAGCAGCTTTGATAGGGAAGATACGCAGTATTTT. This rearrangement joins TRBV5-5 to TRBJ2-3; D ambiguous. Germline loops: CDR1 SGHKS, CDR2 YYEKEE (reference sequence). The CDR3 spans 13 residues. Trimming stripped 2 bases from V and 5 bases from J, with 9 bases between.

The chain uses TRBV4-1 and TRBJ1-4; D remains unclear. Germline V gene lookup returns CDR1 MGHRA and CDR2 YSYEKL. Trimming pared 5 bases from V and 6 bases from J, leaving 10 bases between. CDR3 length: 13 residues. The DNA of the CDR3 is TGCGCCAGCAGCTGGTTGAGAGATGAAAAACTGTTTTTT. Its protein product is CASSWLRDEKLFF.

J is TRBJ2-3 and V is TRBV11-2; D is unclear. CDR1 is SGHAT and CDR2 is FQNNGV in the germline V gene. V was cut by 0 bases and J by 1 base, with 11 bases left in between. CDR3 size: 16 residues. The CDR3 sequence is CASSLDPGPRTDTQYF. The CDR3 DNA reads TGTGCCAGCAGCTTAGACCCAGGTCCCCGCACAGATACGCAGTATTTT.

A few counts support this clonotype. This sequence joins TRBV7-9 and TRBJ2-3, with D unresolved. The CDR3 spans 16 residues. Germline-derived CDR1 and CDR2 are SEHNR and FQNEAQ (reference sequence). The V end lost 4 bases, the J end lost 2 bases, and 16 bases lay between the germline ends. In DNA, the CDR3 is TGTGCCAGCAGCTACTCCACAACATACCTCACAGATACGCAGTATTTT. The encoded protein is CASSYSTTYLTDTQYF.

This clonotype was seen only once. The CDR3 ends on some other residue instead of the conserved phenylalanine or tryptophan, so this is likely a read error. The genes are TRBV7-6 and TRBJ2-5; TRBD2 is a possible D gene (5 bases). The CDR3 has 13 amino acids. The germline gives CDR1 SGHVS, CDR2 FNYEAQ. V gave up 5 bases and J gave up 4 bases, with 11 bases separating them. In nucleotides, the CDR3 is TGTGCCAGCAGCCGAGGGCCTTTAGAGACCCAGTACTTA. This translates into CASSRGPLETQYL.

There are a few counts of this clonotype. The chain combines TRBV7-2 with TRBJ2-7, with 11 bases lining up with TRBD2. CDR3 length equals 15 residues. Germline V lookup: CDR1 SGHTA, CDR2 FQGNSA. Trimming cost V 5 bases and J 3 bases; bases outside gene matches: 6. The CDR3 loop is CASSLGTSGNYEQYF. CDR3 bases: TGTGCCAGCAGCCTCGGGACTAGCGGCAACTACGAGCAGTACTTC.

The rearrangement links TRBV3-1 to TRBJ2-5, with 7 positions matching TRBD1. V shed 1 base and J 0 bases; nucleotides not matched to a gene: 11. The germline V gene has CDR1 LGHDT and CDR2 YNNKEL (reference sequence). The CDR3 consists of 18 residues. The CDR3 loop is CASSQGQAEGAYQETQYF. CDR3 in DNA: TGTGCCAGCAGCCAAGGACAGGCAGAGGGGGCGTACCAAGAGACCCAGTACTTC.

The chain uses TRBV9 and TRBJ2-2, with TRBD2 as a possible D gene (5 bases). The CDR3 length is 16 residues. With 0 bases removed from V and 3 bases from J, the gap between germline ends came to 12 bases. CDR1 SGDLS and CDR2 YYNGEE come from the germline V gene. Here the CDR3 reads CASSVEGGLYTGELFF. The CDR3 coding sequence is TGTGCCAGCAGCGTAGAAGGCGGGCTCTACACCGGGGAGCTGTTTTTT. The whole variable domain, remainder taken from reference TRBV9 and TRBJ2-2, is DSGVTQTPKHLITATGQRVTLRCSPRSGDLSVYWYQQSLDQGLQFLIQYYNGEERAKGNILERFSAQQFPDLHSELNLSSLELGDSALYFCASSVEGGLYTGELFFGEGSRLTVL.

The V gene is TRBV6-6, the J gene TRBJ2-2; D call uncertain. The CDR3 sequence is 15 residues long. Germline CDR1 reads MNHNY; CDR2 reads SVGAGI (reference sequence). V lost 2 bases and J lost 3, with 10 bases in between. The CDR3 loop is CASSYGDTYTGELFF. The DNA for the CDR3 is TGTGCCAGCAGTTACGGAGACACCTACACCGGGGAGCTGTTTTTT.

This clonotype was seen only a few times. The chain employs TRBV3-1 and TRBJ2-3, with a weak D call TRBD2 (6 bases). The germline V gene encodes CDR1 LGHDT and CDR2 YNNKEL (reference sequence). The CDR3 is 15 residues long. Trimming shortened V by 0 bases and J by 5 bases, and 12 bases separated the two germline ends. The CDR3 region has the DNA TGTGCCAGCAGCCAAGATGGGGGGAGAGGAGATACGCAGTATTTT. Its protein is CASSQDGGRGDTQYF.

The DNA of the CDR3 is TGTGCCACCAGTGCCCTCAGGGGCTACGAGCAGTACTTC. This sequence encodes CATSALRGYEQYF. The chain carries TRBV24-1 and TRBJ2-7; D is possibly TRBD1 (6 bases). The CDR3 loop spans 13 amino acids. Germline V gene data show CDR1 as KGHDR and CDR2 as SFDVKD. V shed 5 bases and J shed 3 bases, with 10 bases lying between them.

In its sample, this clonotype was seen a few times. The gene calls are TRBV4-3 and TRBJ2-5, with a weak D call TRBD2 (6 bases). Germline CDR1 reads LGHNA; CDR2 reads YSLEER. V was cut by 0 bases and J by 0 bases, with 20 bases left in between. The CDR3 sequence is 19 residues long. The CDR3, as DNA: TGCGCCAGCAGCCAAGATTCCCTTTCCGGGACTGGGGACCAAGAGACCCAGTACTTC. As protein: CASSQDSLSGTGDQETQYF.